This T cell receptor beta chain was documented in a study of cytomegalovirus exposure and HLA in healthy donors. PCR amplification relied on 60 Vbeta primers (plus 13 Jbeta primers). TCRdb keeps only in-frame clones here, not all; method: immunoSEQ multiplex PCR. The data hold approximately 90,000 clones, with approximately 80% observed a single time. The sequencing input was PBMCs. The origin of this receptor is a man between 25 and 39 years old in good health and CMV-seronegative.

The CDR3 nucleotides read TGCAGCGTTGATCATACTAGCACAGATACGCAGTATTTT. Translated: CSVDHTSTDTQYF. V gene TRBV29-1 combines with J gene TRBJ2-3, with D hard to call. Germline CDR1 reads SQVTM; CDR2 reads ANQGSEA. Trimming cost V 3 bases and J 0 bases, with 7 bases left between them. CDR3 length: 13 residues.